This record covers a single T cell receptor (beta chain). The antigen remains unidentified. This sample was included in a study of T cells in localized non-small cell lung cancer. General observations from the study: Detection in adjacent lung was observed for a median roughly 55 of the top 100 tumor clones.

The ends were cut back, 4 bases at V and 2 bases at J, with 8 bases in the middle. This CDR3 region has 13 residues. Germline V gives CDR1 SSHAT, CDR2 FNYEAQ (reference sequence). Clones were read by immunoSEQ multiplex PCR, and TCRdb kept only the in-frame ones, dropping some. This table holds tens of thousands of clones, about 83% found once. The genes are TRBV7-7 and TRBJ2-5; D gene unclear. Source: PBMCs, taken before any cancer treatment. The sequence was obtained from a man aged 35 to 69 with stage II lung adenocarcinoma. CDR3 nucleotides: TGTGCCAGCAGCTCGACACTTCAAGAGACCCAGTACTTC. Translating gives CASSSTLQETQYF.